Following are 24 T cell receptor beta chains from one sample sequenced in a study of human T cells and chemical hapten exposure. The time point was: pre-sensitization, week 0. Described treatment: therapeutic diphenylcyclopropenone sensitization with weekly scalp DPC. TCRdb fed the RACE reads into MiXCR, producing one record per CDR3 protein. The table includes around 120,000 distinct CDR3 sequences, around an eighth detected once. The sample here was whole blood, taken in connection with sensitization to the hapten diphenylcyclopropenone (DPC). All receptors derive from a woman younger than 30 with alopecia areata. Some clones in this sample may be carry-over from other donors' samples.

This clonotype occurred many times. V and J are TRBV7-2 and TRBJ2-5, with D perhaps matching TRBD2 (6 bases). V gave up 5 bases and J gave up 2 bases, with 9 bases separating them. The CDR3 sequence is 13 residues long. The V gene's germline CDR1 is SGHTA and CDR2 FQGNSA. CDR3 DNA sequence: TGTGCCAGCAGCCCGACTAGTCAAGAGACCCAGTACTTC. Its translation is CASSPTSQETQYF.

This clonotype was seen a few times. The rearrangement joins TRBV6-1 to TRBJ2-6, with D possibly TRBD1 on 6 matching bases. The length of the CDR3 is 17 residues. CDR1 is MNHNS and CDR2 is SASEGT in the germline V gene. V was trimmed by 3 bases and J by 0 bases, leaving 12 bases between them. The DNA for the CDR3 is TGTGCCAGCAGTGAGTGGGGGCTTAACTCTGGGGCCAACGTCCTGACTTTC. Encoded protein: CASSEWGLNSGANVLTF.

The rearrangement uses TRBV3-1 and TRBJ2-3; D is undetermined. Germline lookup yields CDR1 LGHDT and CDR2 YNNKEL (reference sequence). V gave up 1 base and J gave up 1 base, with 9 bases separating them. The CDR3 has 15 residues. CDR3 coding DNA: TGTGCCAGCAGCCAAGTTGAGTTGGGCACAGATACGCAGTATTTT. Translation gives CASSQVELGTDTQYF.

Ten or more counts support this clonotype. The chain carries TRBV20-1 and TRBJ2-3, with no clear D. Trimming took off 3 bases at V and 0 bases at J, with 4 bases between the two ends. The CDR3 spans 12 residues. CDR1 is DFQATT and CDR2 is SNEGSKA in the germline V gene (reference sequence). CDR3 DNA: TGCAGTGCTAGCCCTAGCACAGATACGCAGTATTTT. Its translation is CSASPSTDTQYF.

The chain recombines TRBV7-8 with TRBJ2-7; tentatively, D is TRBD1 (5 bases). Germline CDR1 and CDR2: SGHVS and FQNEAQ. This CDR3 spans 14 amino acids. V lost 1 base and J lost 2, with 9 bases in between. Here the CDR3 DNA reads TGTGCCAGCAGCTTAGGGGGCAGAACCTACGAGCAGTACTTC. Translating it yields CASSLGGRTYEQYF.

V is TRBV4-2 and J is TRBJ2-7; D call uncertain. CDR1 is LGHNA and CDR2 is YNFKEQ in the germline V gene. The V end was cut by 4 bases, the J end by 6 bases, with 10 bases between. The CDR3 loop spans 12 amino acids. The CDR3 coding sequence is TGTGCCAGCAGCCCCCCTGGCGCCGAGCAGTACTTC. Translating it yields CASSPPGAEQYF.

This clonotype was counted only a few times. The CDR3: CSVITTGVNQPQHF. The DNA for the CDR3 is TGCAGCGTCATAACGACAGGAGTCAATCAGCCCCAGCATTTT. The chain couples TRBV29-1 to TRBJ1-5; D may be TRBD1 (6 bases). The CDR3 loop spans 14 amino acids. The germline V and J ends were trimmed by 6 bases and 3 bases, with 15 bases remaining between them. Germline lookup yields CDR1 SQVTM and CDR2 ANQGSEA.

The chain couples TRBV29-1 to TRBJ2-7; D may be TRBD1 (5 bases). CDR3 size: 12 residues. Germline V CDR1 and CDR2: SQVTM, ANQGSEA. Trimming took 5 bases from V and 3 from J, leaving 11 bases between them. This CDR3 reads CSVLTDNYEQYF. The CDR3, as DNA: TGCAGCGTTTTGACAGACAACTACGAGCAGTACTTC.

The V and J genes are TRBV11-2 and TRBJ2-5; D is perhaps TRBD1 (6 bases). The length of the CDR3 is 15 residues. Germline assignment: CDR1 SGHAT and CDR2 FQNNGV. Deletions cut 5 bases from V and 1 base from J, with 14 bases between. The DNA of the CDR3 is TGTGCCAGCAGCCGAACAGGGAACCGCCAAGAGACCCAGTACTTC. This gives the protein CASSRTGNRQETQYF.

This sequence joins TRBV4-2 and TRBJ2-3; tentative D call: TRBD1 (6 bases). The CDR3 consists of 18 residues. V lost 4 bases and J lost 3, with 23 bases in between. The germline gives CDR1 LGHNA, CDR2 YNFKEQ. The CDR3, as DNA: TGTGCCAGCAGCCCACTCGGAGGAACAGGGATGGCGACAGATACGCAGTATTTT. It specifies CASSPLGGTGMATDTQYF.

This clonotype has just a few counts. This sequence joins TRBV27 and TRBJ1-4; D may be TRBD1 (5 bases). The CDR3 loop spans 13 amino acids. Germline CDR1 reads MNHEY; CDR2 reads SMNVEV (reference sequence). V dropped 6 bases and J dropped 7 bases, with 12 bases sitting between them. The CDR3 region is CASRPTGTEKLFF. CDR3 in DNA: TGTGCCAGCAGACCTACAGGTACTGAAAAACTGTTTTTT.

The rearrangement joins TRBV11-2 to TRBJ1-1, with 8 bases that match TRBD1. Germline V gene data show CDR1 as SGHAT and CDR2 as FQNNGV. V was pared by 4 bases and J by 0 bases, with 4 bases of the junction left unmatched. CDR3 length: 15 residues. CDR3 sequence: CASSSGQGMNTEAFF. The CDR3 nucleotides are TGTGCCAGCAGCTCTGGACAGGGCATGAACACTGAAGCTTTCTTT.

In its sample, this clonotype was seen many times. The chain combines TRBV7-2 with TRBJ1-1, with 9 positions matching TRBD1. The CDR3 loop spans 15 amino acids. V was clipped by 5 bases and J by 3 bases; unmatched bases: 7. The germline gives CDR1 SGHTA, CDR2 FQGNSA. The CDR3 nucleotides are TGTGCCAGCAGCCCCCAAGGGACAGGGTACACTGAAGCTTTCTTT. Translated: CASSPQGTGYTEAFF.

This clonotype was found many times. This chain connects TRBV6-2 or TRBV6-3 to TRBJ1-1; D possibly corresponds to TRBD1 (5 bases). The CDR3 covers 14 residues. Germline V gene lookup returns CDR1 MNHEY and CDR2 SVGEGT. V was clipped by 4 bases and J by 5 bases, with 14 bases between them. This chain's CDR3 is CASSSRGMGTEAFF. CDR3 in DNA: TGTGCCAGCAGTTCACGGGGCATGGGGACTGAAGCTTTCTTT.

This clonotype was counted many times. The DNA of the CDR3 is TGTGCCAGCAGCTTATGGGCAGGTCGAGTAAATGAGCAGTTCTTC. Its translation: CASSLWAGRVNEQFF. V and J are TRBV7-2 and TRBJ2-1; D unresolved. V gave up 2 bases and J gave up 7 bases, with 15 bases separating them. Germline values: CDR1 SGHTA, CDR2 FQGNSA. The CDR3 consists of 15 residues.

The gene calls are TRBV6-2 or TRBV6-3 and TRBJ1-5; the match to TRBD1 covers 8 bases. This CDR3 has 16 amino acids. Germline trimming cut 6 bases from V and 3 bases from J; bases unmatched to any gene: 10. Germline V lookup: CDR1 MNHEY, CDR2 SVGEGT. The CDR3 region is CASSDLDRATNQPQHF. CDR3 nucleotide sequence: TGTGCCAGCAGCGATCTGGACAGGGCGACCAATCAGCCCCAGCATTTT.

This clonotype has at least ten counts. V gene TRBV5-1 combines with J gene TRBJ2-1; no firm D call. CDR1 is SGHRS and CDR2 is YFSETQ in the germline V gene. The CDR3 extends over 13 amino acids. The ends were cut back, 1 base at V and 5 bases at J, with 7 bases in the middle. The CDR3 DNA is TGCGCCAGCAGCTTGCGTAGGAACAATGAGCAGTTCTTC. Amino acids: CASSLRRNNEQFF.

This clonotype occurred a few times. V usage is TRBV7-9 and J usage is TRBJ2-7; D is perhaps TRBD1 (6 bases). The CDR3 runs 12 residues. Trimming pared 3 bases from V and 8 bases from J, leaving 11 bases between. The germline V gene encodes CDR1 SEHNR and CDR2 FQNEAQ (reference sequence). The CDR3 protein is CASSLEQGKQYF. In nucleotides, the CDR3 is TGTGCCAGCAGCTTGGAACAGGGAAAGCAGTACTTC.

The V gene is TRBV7-6, the J gene TRBJ1-4, with no clear D. The CDR3 totals 15 residues. Germline values: CDR1 SGHVS, CDR2 FNYEAQ. V lost 6 bases to trimming and J lost 0 bases, with 11 bases between them. The CDR3 coding sequence is TGTGCCAGCAGACCCAACTCAGCAACTAATGAAAAACTGTTTTTT. This sequence encodes CASRPNSATNEKLFF. Variable domain in full (rest from reference TRBV7-6 and TRBJ1-4): GAGVSQSPRYKVTKRGQDVALRCDPISGHVSLYWYRQALGQGPEFLTYFNYEAQQDKSGLPNDRFSAERPEGSISTLTIQRTEQRDSAMYRCASRPNSATNEKLFFGSGTQLSVL.

The chain joins TRBV20-1 to TRBJ2-2, with D unresolved. The length of the CDR3 is 16 residues. Trimming removed 0 bases at V and 0 bases at J, with 11 bases between. Germline loops: CDR1 DFQATT, CDR2 SNEGSKA (reference sequence). The CDR3 DNA sequence: TGCAGTGCTAGAGATCCCCGTGGCACGAACACCGGGGAGCTGTTTTTT. Translating gives CSARDPRGTNTGELFF.

This clonotype was detected only a few times. The V gene is TRBV2, the J gene TRBJ2-1; maybe TRBD1 (6 bases). This CDR3 has 19 amino acids. Germline CDR1 reads SNHLY; CDR2 reads FYNNEI. The V gene lost 6 bases and the J gene lost 0 bases, with 24 bases spanning the gap. CDR3 in DNA: TGTGCCAGCAGGGAAACCGGGACATCGCAATCGGACTCCTACAATGAGCAGTTCTTC. Encoded protein: CASRETGTSQSDSYNEQFF.

J is TRBJ2-6 and V is TRBV28, with 7 bases fitting TRBD1. V was pared by 2 bases and J by 4 bases, with 8 bases of the junction left unmatched. The CDR3 extends over 17 amino acids. Germline assignment: CDR1 MDHEN and CDR2 SYDVKM. CDR3 region: CASSLMGQSTGANVLTF. In DNA form, the CDR3 reads TGTGCCAGCAGTTTAATGGGACAGTCAACCGGGGCCAACGTCCTGACTTTC. Combining the CDR3 with reference TRBV28 and TRBJ2-6 gives the whole variable domain DVKVTQSSRYLVKRTGEKVFLECVQDMDHENMFWYRQDPGLGLRLIYFSYDVKMKEKGDIPEGYSVSREKKERFSLILESASTNQTSMYLCASSLMGQSTGANVLTFGAGSRLTVL.

The V and J genes are TRBV9 and TRBJ2-7; 7 nucleotides line up with TRBD1. Trimming removed 1 base from V and 6 bases from J; junction bases left unmatched: 10. Germline CDR1 SGDLS, CDR2 YYNGEE. This CDR3 comprises 15 residues. The CDR3 loop is CASSVTGQPVSEQYF. CDR3 DNA sequence: TGTGCCAGCAGCGTAACGGGACAGCCAGTTTCCGAGCAGTACTTC.

The rearrangement joins TRBV27 to TRBJ2-1; D ambiguous. V was shortened by 7 bases and J by 3 bases, with 4 bases between the two germline ends. Germline CDR1 reads MNHEY; CDR2 reads SMNVEV (reference sequence). This CDR3 has 11 amino acids. This chain's CDR3 is CASKVYNEQFF. The CDR3 region has the DNA TGTGCCAGCAAGGTCTACAATGAGCAGTTCTTC.